This TCR beta chain was sequenced for a study of CD8 T cells in ankylosing spondylitis. This clonotype appeared once. Its specificity is unknown. The CDR3 totals 15 residues. Trimming pared 4 bases from V and 7 bases from J, leaving 16 bases between. Germline V gene data show CDR1 as MNHEY and CDR2 as SVGEGT. One entry per CDR3 protein, called by TCRdb with MiXCR from the 5' RACE reads. The sample lists 250,000 to 350,000 distinct CDR3 sequences; about 20% were seen once. Study-level findings and limits: Ankylosing spondylitis blood appeared to be characterized by a TCR beta motif of 7 to 9 highly homologous variants. As for the disease-linked clones, they showed a CD8+ phenotype and occurred at relatively low frequencies in peripheral blood. The authors reported significant enrichment of disease-linked clones in matched ankylosing spondylitis synovial fluid.

Source material: blood, either unsorted or a sorted T cell fraction (not recorded which). This clonotype originated in a female donor with ankylosing spondylitis or in good health (not recorded which). The chain employs TRBV6-2 or TRBV6-3 and TRBJ2-2; no clear D. CDR3 protein: CASSSLKFGDGELFF. For the CDR3, the DNA is TGTGCCAGCAGTTCCCTCAAGTTCGGAGACGGGGAGCTGTTTTTT.